The T cell receptor beta chain described here comes from a study of blood T cell repertoires in COVID-19 (TCRdb year 2020). About the investigation overall: Collaborator samples came from the United States, Italy and Spain and covered acute and convalescent phases of COVID-19. The prospective study material was composed of cDNA or gDNA derived from T cells, B-cell-depleted T cells, or PBMCs. The dataset comprised deeply sampled blood TCRbeta repertoires from subjects exposed to, actively infected with, or recovered from COVID-19. The repertoires were made available in a free public database intended to serve as a resource for research on the immune response to SARS-CoV-2. The samples were drawn from the first 160 participants of the ongoing ImmuneRACE study and from over 950 subjects provided by 6 global collaborators. A de-identified subject ID, COVID-19 status, age in years and sex were almost always included in the sample metadata. Where available, HLA class I and class II types were obtained from metadata supplied by the sample provider rather than from assay-based typing.

Deletion took 6 bases off V and 2 bases off J, with a span of 17 bases between the germline ends. The germline V gene (reference sequence) supplies CDR1 LNHDA and CDR2 SQIVND. CDR3 length: 17 amino acids, cysteine to phenylalanine. CDR3 DNA is the only sequence kept; it has 51 bases, read in frame from the first base. This clone has only one observation. Its antigen remains unidentified. No per-base quality is available; no much larger clone lies one base away. Summary of the overall study and its limitations: The amount of clinical and demographic metadata varied by source and participant and was provided uncurated.

TCRbeta CDR3 regions were amplified from genomic DNA using the immunoSEQ Assay, a bias-controlled multiplex PCR. As for the authors' bioinformatics: Nucleated cell counts per sample were estimated from amplification of reference gene primers within the assay. To quantify the absolute abundance of each unique TCRbeta CDR3 rearrangement, sequence reads were collapsed and filtered. Productive Simpson clonality was computed per sample as the square root of Simpson's diversity index over productive rearrangements. TCRdb took over this immuneACCESS table, retaining in-frame rearrangements with V and J assigned. Such tables are incomplete; in checked studies, under half of the missing clones stem from an unresolved V gene, and the remainder is unexplained. V and J calls and clone size are as listed in that table; D and trimming were resolved from the DNA. Within this sample are around 390,000 clones, with around 87% of them counted one time only. Jointly, the top ten make up 10% of the sample.

Participants in the prospective study were enrolled through a virtual design, were aged roughly 18 to 90 years, and lived in some 24 United States geographic areas. In the prospective study, participants were assigned to cohorts based on the clinical history participants reported in a screening survey and a study questionnaire. Recovered participants in ImmuneRACE Cohort 3 were defined by two consecutive negative NP/OP PCR tests, clearance by a healthcare professional, or resolution of symptoms. Each participant in the prospective study had whole blood, serum and a nasopharyngeal or oropharyngeal swab collected by mobile phlebotomists. Over a roughly 2-month period, participants in the prospective study had the option of providing additional blood draws and questionnaires. Prospective study blood samples were shipped either frozen or at room temperature before DNA extraction.

This TCR was recovered from a woman in her forties or fifties who had recovered from COVID-19. The V and J segments used are TRBV19 and TRBJ2-6; too little of a D gene remains to name it. The sample was PBMCs or T cells enriched from blood (not recorded which). The base sequence is TGTGCCAGTAGGCCGCCCCCCTCGGGTACTGGGGCCAACGTCCTGACTTTC. It translates as CASRPPPSGTGANVLTF.